A selection of T cell receptor beta chains follows, all from one sample in a study of control samples from healthy donors and cancer patients. Sequencing was performed with immunoSEQ multiplex PCR; in TCRdb, only in-frame clones are kept and a portion is missing. The sample holds about 140,000 clones; roughly nine tenths are singletons and the top ten take 6% to 9%. The sequenced sample was blood. All receptors come from a man younger than 35 in good health. The CDR3 runs from the conserved cysteine through the conserved F or W.

v_gene,j_gene,CDR3aa
TRBV5-6,TRBJ2-2,CASSLFFSTGTGELFF
TRBV7-2,TRBJ2-7,CASSPAGSGPYEQYF
TRBV7-9,TRBJ2-1,CASSLVLSSYNEQFF
TRBV19,TRBJ2-7,CASSIDLGQSEQYF
TRBV7-2,TRBJ1-1,CASSLGVGSTEAFF
TRBV2,TRBJ1-1,CASREDSNTEAFF
TRBV5-1,TRBJ1-1,CASSLDEGTGQAFF
TRBV6-5,TRBJ1-1,CASTHGGSTEAFF
TRBV15,TRBJ2-1,CATSGGPYNEQFF
TRBV19,TRBJ2-7,CASSIVGASPEQYF
TRBV21-1,TRBJ2-7,CASSKERKPSLEQYF
TRBV7-2,TRBJ1-2,CASSGGAQTNYGYTF
TRBV5-5,TRBJ1-6,CASSSGQTQSPLHF
TRBV11-3,TRBJ2-5,CASSSYGGETQYF
TRBV19,TRBJ1-1,CASSIGREWNTEAFF
TRBV19,TRBJ1-6,CASTLLSSYNSPLHF
TRBV7-3,TRBJ1-1,CASSSSGTDEAFF
TRBV7-9,TRBJ1-2,CASTTLRGPLKGYTF
TRBV10-1,TRBJ1-1,CASSDLGNTEAFF
TRBV15,TRBJ2-1,CATSVTAFTGGTNEQFF
TRBV5-1,TRBJ2-7,CASSQDRGPNEQYF
TRBV5-4,TRBJ2-1,CASSPRTGEAYGEQFF
TRBV5-8,TRBJ1-3,CASSLDGVSGNTIYF
TRBV5-6,TRBJ2-7,CASSLRDRYYEQYF
TRBV6-5,TRBJ1-5,CASSYGTGYQPQHF